This T cell receptor beta chain is from a study of blood T cell repertoires in COVID-19. Clones were sequenced by immunoSEQ multiplex PCR, and TCRdb holds only the in-frame ones, with some missing. The sample gives approximately 76,000 clones, approximately 85% of which show up once; roughly a third is in the top ten. Germline CDR1 reads SGHAT; CDR2 reads FQNNGV. V was cut by 3 bases and J by 3 bases, with 11 bases left in between. The CDR3 contains 14 residues. The sequence was collected from a woman aged 80 or older with active or convalescent COVID-19. The V gene is TRBV11-2, the J gene TRBJ2-5; D ambiguous. Sequenced: peripheral blood. The chain's CDR3 is CASSFGSIKETQYF. The CDR3 DNA follows: TGTGCCAGCAGCTTCGGGTCTATAAAAGAGACCCAGTACTTC.